This T cell receptor (beta chain) originates from a study of blood T cell repertoires in COVID-19. Repertoires were generated with immunoSEQ multiplex PCR, while TCRdb's copy carries only in-frame clones and drops some. The table shows approximately 210,000 clones, with 87% occurring only once. Germline V gene data show CDR1 as MNHNY and CDR2 as SVGAGI (reference sequence). The CDR3 spans 12 residues. Losses at the gene ends were 2 bases for V and 7 bases for J; bases not matched to a gene: 0. This sequence was found in a woman between 25 and 40 years old who had recovered from COVID-19. The chain links TRBV6-6 to TRBJ1-1, with TRBD1 matching over 8 bases. Sample: PBMCs or T cells enriched from blood (not recorded which). This chain's CDR3 is CASSYGTGEAFF. CDR3 nucleotide sequence: TGTGCCAGCAGTTACGGGACAGGTGAAGCTTTCTTT.